These T cell receptor beta chains were read from a single sample in a study of blood T cell repertoires in COVID-19. This table comes from immunoSEQ multiplex PCR, and its TCRdb copy is limited to in-frame clones, with some not included. The data show around 280,000 clones, around 85% seen once. Sequences were obtained from peripheral blood. Receptors were obtained from a young woman who had recovered from COVID-19. Both conserved end residues are part of each CDR3. A D gene is named only where the DNA matches it firmly. Rows may omit the clone size; those that give it use once, few, many or a size class.

clone_size: -
j_call: TRBJ1-2
v_call: TRBV6-5
d_call: -
cdr3_nt: TGTGCCAGCAGTTACCTCAGGGTGGGCGGCTACACCTTC
cdr3_aa: CASSYLRVGGYTF

clone_size: -
j_call: TRBJ1-2
v_call: TRBV13
d_call: TRBD1
cdr3_nt: TGTGCCAGCAGCTCAGACAGGGGCTATGGCTACACCTTC
cdr3_aa: CASSSDRGYGYTF

clone_size: -
j_call: TRBJ2-1
v_call: TRBV24-1
d_call: -
cdr3_nt: TGTGCCACCAGTGACCGACTAGGGGACTCCTACAATGAGCAGTTCTTC
cdr3_aa: CATSDRLGDSYNEQFF

clone_size: -
j_call: TRBJ2-3
v_call: TRBV4-1
d_call: -
cdr3_nt: TGCGCCAGCAGGGAGGGAATTACAGATACGCAGTATTTT
cdr3_aa: CASREGITDTQYF

clone_size: -
j_call: TRBJ2-7
v_call: TRBV12-2
d_call: -
cdr3_nt: TGTGCAAGTCGCCTGGTACTGTTGGAGCAGTACTTC
cdr3_aa: CASRLVLLEQYF

clone_size: -
j_call: TRBJ2-7
v_call: TRBV6-5
d_call: -
cdr3_nt: TGTGCCACCACACGAGGAGGGAGTGCCTACGAGCAGTACTTC
cdr3_aa: CATTRGGSAYEQYF

clone_size: -
j_call: TRBJ1-4
v_call: TRBV28
d_call: TRBD1
cdr3_nt: TGTGCCAGCAGTACTCGGACAGGGGGCGGAGGAAATGAAAAACTGTTTTTT
cdr3_aa: CASSTRTGGGGNEKLFF

clone_size: -
j_call: TRBJ1-1
v_call: TRBV7-9
d_call: TRBD1
cdr3_nt: TGTGCCAGCAGGGACCGGGACAGGGGGCTGACTTTCTTT
cdr3_aa: CASRDRDRGLTFF

clone_size: -
j_call: TRBJ2-3
v_call: TRBV5-8
d_call: TRBD2
cdr3_nt: TGTGCCAGCAGCCCGAGCGGGGGGACTAGCACAGATACGCAGTATTTT
cdr3_aa: CASSPSGGTSTDTQYF

clone_size: -
j_call: TRBJ2-5
v_call: TRBV2
d_call: -
cdr3_nt: TGTGCCAGCAACAGGAACCAAGAGACCCAGTACTTC
cdr3_aa: CASNRNQETQYF

clone_size: few
j_call: TRBJ1-1
v_call: TRBV7-8
d_call: TRBD1
cdr3_nt: TGTGCCAGCAGCTTAATGGACAGGGGGGGCACTGAAGCTTTCTTT
cdr3_aa: CASSLMDRGGTEAFF

clone_size: -
j_call: TRBJ2-1
v_call: TRBV10-3
d_call: -
cdr3_nt: TGTGCCATCAGTGAGTGGTCAGGCGAAAGTGAGCAGTTCTTC
cdr3_aa: CAISEWSGESEQFF

clone_size: -
j_call: TRBJ1-4
v_call: TRBV7-9
d_call: TRBD1
cdr3_nt: TGTGCCAGCAGCACCACGAGGACCCGGGACAGGCCTTCTGCAACTAATGAAAAACTGTTTTTT
cdr3_aa: CASSTTRTRDRPSATNEKLFF

clone_size: -
j_call: TRBJ2-5
v_call: TRBV27
d_call: TRBD1
cdr3_nt: TGTGCCAGCAGTTCGAGACAGGGGTACGAGACCCAGTACTTC
cdr3_aa: CASSSRQGYETQYF

clone_size: -
j_call: TRBJ2-5
v_call: TRBV28
d_call: -
cdr3_nt: TGTGCCAGCAGTTTGATAACCCCTGGCGGGATCGGGGGGACCCAGTACTTC
cdr3_aa: CASSLITPGGIGGTQYF

clone_size: -
j_call: TRBJ1-5
v_call: TRBV19
d_call: -
cdr3_nt: TGTGCCAGTAAGAGTGGGAGTCAGCCCCAGCATTTT
cdr3_aa: CASKSGSQPQHF

clone_size: -
j_call: TRBJ2-5
v_call: TRBV9
d_call: -
cdr3_nt: TGTGCCAGCAGCGTAGTGGGGCTTGAAGAGACCCAGTACTTC
cdr3_aa: CASSVVGLEETQYF

clone_size: -
j_call: TRBJ1-1
v_call: TRBV24-1
d_call: TRBD1
cdr3_nt: TGTGCCACCAGTGATTTATGGACAGGGCAAGCTTTCTTT
cdr3_aa: CATSDLWTGQAFF

clone_size: -
j_call: TRBJ1-3
v_call: TRBV29-1
d_call: -
cdr3_nt: TGCAGCGCCGCGGTTTACTCTGGAAACACCATATATTTT
cdr3_aa: CSAAVYSGNTIYF

clone_size: once
j_call: TRBJ2-7
v_call: TRBV2
d_call: -
cdr3_nt: TGTGCCAGTAGGGGATTCGGGTCCTACGAGCAGTACTTC
cdr3_aa: CASRGFGSYEQYF

clone_size: -
j_call: TRBJ2-7
v_call: TRBV2
d_call: TRBD1
cdr3_nt: TGTGCCAGCAGTGAGGGACAGGGGGTTCGCGCCGAGCAGTACTTC
cdr3_aa: CASSEGQGVRAEQYF

clone_size: -
j_call: TRBJ2-2
v_call: TRBV11-2
d_call: TRBD1
cdr3_nt: TGTGCCAGCAGCCCCCGGACAGGGAAACACGCCGGGGAGCTGTTTTTT
cdr3_aa: CASSPRTGKHAGELFF

clone_size: -
j_call: TRBJ2-2
v_call: TRBV4-3
d_call: -
cdr3_nt: TGCGCCAGCAGCCAAGGCCCATCTCAGGGCACCGGGGAGCTGTTTTTT
cdr3_aa: CASSQGPSQGTGELFF

clone_size: -
j_call: TRBJ2-7
v_call: TRBV2
d_call: TRBD1
cdr3_nt: TGTGCCAGCAGCGTAGACAGGGGGCTCTACGAGCAGTACTTC
cdr3_aa: CASSVDRGLYEQYF

clone_size: -
j_call: TRBJ2-7
v_call: TRBV5-1
d_call: -
cdr3_nt: TGCGCCAGCAGCTTGGCTGGGGCCGAGCAGTACTTC
cdr3_aa: CASSLAGAEQYF

clone_size: -
j_call: TRBJ1-1
v_call: TRBV27
d_call: TRBD1
cdr3_nt: TGTGCCAGCAGTTTAATCCAGGGGGAGGAGGCTTTCTTT
cdr3_aa: CASSLIQGEEAFF

clone_size: -
j_call: TRBJ2-5
v_call: TRBV9
d_call: -
cdr3_nt: TGTGCCAGCAGCGTAGACAGTCAGACCCAGTACTTC
cdr3_aa: CASSVDSQTQYF

clone_size: -
j_call: TRBJ1-3
v_call: TRBV3-1/TRBV3-2
d_call: -
cdr3_nt: TGTGCCAGCAGCCAATTATCTGGCTTCTCTGGAAACACCATATATTTT
cdr3_aa: CASSQLSGFSGNTIYF

clone_size: -
j_call: TRBJ1-1
v_call: TRBV6-5
d_call: -
cdr3_nt: TGTGCCAGCGGGTACAGGGACATGAACACTGAAGCTTTCTTT
cdr3_aa: CASGYRDMNTEAFF

clone_size: -
j_call: TRBJ1-5
v_call: TRBV19
d_call: -
cdr3_nt: TGTGCCAGTAGTTCAAGCGGCCATAGCAATCAGCCCCAGCATTTT
cdr3_aa: CASSSSGHSNQPQHF

clone_size: -
j_call: TRBJ2-2
v_call: TRBV5-5
d_call: -
cdr3_nt: TGTGCCAGCAGCTTGATACAGGACACCGGGGAGCTGTTTTTT
cdr3_aa: CASSLIQDTGELFF

clone_size: -
j_call: TRBJ1-2
v_call: TRBV3-1/TRBV3-2
d_call: -
cdr3_nt: TGTGCCAGCAGCCAAGAGGGCTACTATGGCTACACCTTC
cdr3_aa: CASSQEGYYGYTF

clone_size: -
j_call: TRBJ1-3
v_call: TRBV2
d_call: TRBD1
cdr3_nt: TGTGCCAGCAGTAGAGGACAGGTCGCTGGAAACACCATATATTTT
cdr3_aa: CASSRGQVAGNTIYF

clone_size: -
j_call: TRBJ2-7
v_call: TRBV2
d_call: TRBD2
cdr3_nt: TGTGCCAGCACCGTCGAGCGGGACTACGAGCAGTACTTC
cdr3_aa: CASTVERDYEQYF

clone_size: -
j_call: TRBJ1-1
v_call: TRBV9
d_call: -
cdr3_nt: TGTGCCAGCAACCCGTCCGGGAACACTGAAGCTTTCTTT
cdr3_aa: CASNPSGNTEAFF

clone_size: -
j_call: TRBJ1-6
v_call: TRBV27
d_call: TRBD1
cdr3_nt: TGTGCCAGCAGTTCCGGACGGCTTCTTGGGACAGCACCCCTCCACTTT
cdr3_aa: CASSSGRLLGTAPLHF

clone_size: few
j_call: TRBJ1-4
v_call: TRBV20-1
d_call: -
cdr3_nt: TGCAGTGCAGGGACAAACGAAAAACTGTTTTTT
cdr3_aa: CSAGTNEKLFF

clone_size: once
j_call: TRBJ1-6
v_call: TRBV11-2
d_call: -
cdr3_nt: TGTGCCAGCAGCTTACGGACAGCGAATAATTCACCCCTCCACTTT
cdr3_aa: CASSLRTANNSPLHF

clone_size: few
j_call: TRBJ1-6
v_call: TRBV5-1
d_call: -
cdr3_nt: TGCGCCAGCAGCTTGGCAAAGAGCTCCTATAATTCACCCCTCCACTTT
cdr3_aa: CASSLAKSSYNSPLHF

clone_size: -
j_call: TRBJ1-5
v_call: TRBV7-2
d_call: -
cdr3_nt: TGTGCCAGCAGCCTCCATGCGGTTTACAGCAATCAGCCCCAGCATTTT
cdr3_aa: CASSLHAVYSNQPQHF

clone_size: -
j_call: TRBJ2-7
v_call: TRBV9
d_call: -
cdr3_nt: TGTGCCAGCAGCCCTACGGAAGGGGGTCCCTACGAGCAGTACTTC
cdr3_aa: CASSPTEGGPYEQYF

clone_size: -
j_call: TRBJ2-2
v_call: TRBV5-6
d_call: -
cdr3_nt: TGTGCCAGCAGCTTATTAAGAGCCCATTCCCGCCCCGGGGAGCTGTTTTTT
cdr3_aa: CASSLLRAHSRPGELFF

clone_size: -
j_call: TRBJ2-2
v_call: TRBV5-6
d_call: TRBD2
cdr3_nt: TGTGCCAGCAGACCGCAGCGGGACAACACCGGGGAGCTGTTTTTT
cdr3_aa: CASRPQRDNTGELFF

clone_size: -
j_call: TRBJ2-2
v_call: TRBV7-9
d_call: TRBD2
cdr3_nt: TGTGCCAGCAGCTCTACTAGCGGGAGTATTACCGGGGAGCTGTTTTTT
cdr3_aa: CASSSTSGSITGELFF

clone_size: -
j_call: TRBJ2-3
v_call: TRBV14
d_call: TRBD2
cdr3_nt: TGTGCCAGCAGCCAATCGGGTGATAGCGGGAGAGATTTAACGTCAGATACGCAGTATTTT
cdr3_aa: CASSQSGDSGRDLTSDTQYF

clone_size: -
j_call: TRBJ2-1
v_call: TRBV19
d_call: -
cdr3_nt: TGTGCCAGTACCGGGAACAATGAGCAGTTCTTC
cdr3_aa: CASTGNNEQFF

clone_size: -
j_call: TRBJ2-7
v_call: TRBV3-1/TRBV3-2
d_call: TRBD1
cdr3_nt: TGTGCCAGCAGCCCCGGGACAGGGATAGGGTACGAGCAGTACTTC
cdr3_aa: CASSPGTGIGYEQYF

clone_size: -
j_call: TRBJ2-7
v_call: TRBV7-8
d_call: TRBD1
cdr3_nt: TGTGCCAGCAGCTCGTCCGCCGGGACAGGGACCTACGAGCAGTACTTC
cdr3_aa: CASSSSAGTGTYEQYF

clone_size: -
j_call: TRBJ1-5
v_call: TRBV19
d_call: -
cdr3_nt: TGTGCCAGTAGTATCGGGGGAGATAGCAATCAGCCCCAGCATTTT
cdr3_aa: CASSIGGDSNQPQHF

clone_size: -
j_call: TRBJ1-2
v_call: TRBV6-5
d_call: -
cdr3_nt: TGTGCCAGCAGTCTAACCCGGGACACCTATGGCTACACCTTC
cdr3_aa: CASSLTRDTYGYTF